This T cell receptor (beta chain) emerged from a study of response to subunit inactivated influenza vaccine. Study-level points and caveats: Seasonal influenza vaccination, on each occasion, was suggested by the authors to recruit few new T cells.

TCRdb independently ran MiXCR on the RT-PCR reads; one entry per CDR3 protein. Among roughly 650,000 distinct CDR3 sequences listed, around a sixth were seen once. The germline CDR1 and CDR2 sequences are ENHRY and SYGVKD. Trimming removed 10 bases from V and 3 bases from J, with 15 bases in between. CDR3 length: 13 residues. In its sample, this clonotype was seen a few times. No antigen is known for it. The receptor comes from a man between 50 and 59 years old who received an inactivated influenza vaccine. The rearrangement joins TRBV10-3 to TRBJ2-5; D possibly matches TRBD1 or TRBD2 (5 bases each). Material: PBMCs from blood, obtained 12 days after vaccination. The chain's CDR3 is CASTGTGKETQYF. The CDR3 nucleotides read TGTGCCAGTACTGGGACGGGTAAAGAGACCCAGTACTTC.